The T cell receptor beta chain under discussion was sequenced for a study of shared clonotypes between healthy human individuals. CD45RA+ naive and CD45RA-negative memory subsets were separated from CD4+ cells. To note about this clone: Its antigen is unidentified.

Study results and caveats: Some naive CD4 clonotypes, around 5%, turned up in common across several donors. Naive subsets generally had larger estimated richness than memory subsets.

Sequencing was performed with immunoSEQ multiplex PCR; in TCRdb, only in-frame clones are kept and a portion is missing. The sample shows roughly 2,500,000 clones, approximately 93% of them seen only once. The sequence derives from a man younger than 35 in good health. Some clones in this sample may be carry-over from other donors' samples. Sequenced material: naive CD4+ T cells from PBMCs. Subset denoted: CD45RA+ positively selected.

The CDR3 bases are TGTGCCAGCAGGCTTTGGGGGGGAGAACTGTTTTTT. Its translation is CASRLWGGELFF. The chain combines TRBV28 with TRBJ1-4, with a possible D match to TRBD1 (5 bases). Deletions cut 6 bases from V and 12 bases from J, with 14 bases between. Germline assignment: CDR1 MDHEN and CDR2 SYDVKM. There are 12 residues in the CDR3.